This TCR beta chain came from a study of blood T cell repertoires in COVID-19. The ends lost 0 bases at V and 2 bases at J; junction bases unmatched: 4. This CDR3 region has 16 residues. Germline V gene sequence: CDR1 SGHNT, CDR2 YENEEA. The protocol was immunoSEQ multiplex PCR, while the TCRdb copy is restricted to in-frame clones and leaves out a portion. The sample contains about 370,000 clones, 91% of which appear only once. This clonotype originated in a woman aged 40 to 49 who had been exposed to COVID-19. The chain links TRBV11-3 to TRBJ2-1; 7 bases map to TRBD2. The sample comprised PBMCs or T cells enriched from blood (not recorded which). CDR3 sequence (DNA): TGTGCCAGCAGCTTAGAGGGCGGGAGAACCTACAATGAGCAGTTCTTC. Translated: CASSLEGGRTYNEQFF.